This T cell receptor (beta chain) was captured in a study of OX40 agonist ivuxolimab in advanced cancers. Study summary: Having had anti-PD-1, anti-PD-L1 or anti-CTLA-4 therapy before was allowed, and under 50% had some.

Assay used: immunoSEQ multiplex PCR; TCRdb lists only in-frame clones, some missing. The sample has 50,000 to 70,000 clones, 85% to 95% seen once; the top ten hold about 17%. The CDR3 consists of 15 residues. Germline loops: CDR1 MDHEN, CDR2 SYDVKM. Trimming stripped 5 bases from V and 0 bases from J, with 11 bases between. The chain recombines TRBV28 with TRBJ1-5, with D perhaps matching TRBD1 (6 bases). The sample consisted of CD4+ or CD8+ T cells sorted from blood, taken in a trial of the OX40 agonist ivuxolimab. This TCR came from an adult with an advanced solid tumor such as melanoma, head and neck, liver or kidney cancer. The CDR3 nucleotides are TGTGCCAGCAGTGGGACACGACATAGCAATCAGCCCCAGCATTTT. Translated: CASSGTRHSNQPQHF.